These 30 T cell receptor beta chains came from one sample sequenced in a study of radiotherapy plus CTLA-4 blockade in lung cancer (dated by TCRdb to 2017 to 2018). The method was the immunoSEQ multiplex PCR assay. As stored in TCRdb, this immuneACCESS dataset retains in-frame rearrangements with V and J assigned. A fraction of the clones does not appear; measured against another copy, unresolved V genes explain less than half of the discrepancy, and the remainder lacks a known reason. Across this sample there are approximately 60,000 clones, with 60% to 80% seen only once. The biggest ten clones account for about 4.2% of the sample. Material: peripheral blood, obtained from a patient treated with radiotherapy plus ipilimumab. Receptors originate from a human donor with non-small cell lung cancer who had a complete response to radiotherapy plus ipilimumab.

The chain carries TRBV5-5 and TRBJ2-5; tentatively, D is TRBD2 (6 bases). The V end was cut by 0 bases, the J end by 5 bases, with 17 bases between. This CDR3 spans 16 amino acids. From germline, CDR1 is SGHKS and CDR2 YYEKEE (reference sequence). CDR3 sequence reads: CASSLEVTRGWETQYF. For the CDR3, the DNA is TGTGCCAGCAGCTTGGAGGTTACGCGGGGCTGGGAGACCCAGTACTTC. The full variable domain, in which reference TRBV5-5 and TRBJ2-5 provide the parts outside the CDR3, is DAGVTQSPTHLIKTRGQQVTLRCSPISGHKSVSWYQQVLGQGPQFIFQYYEKEERGRGNFPDRFSARQFPNYSSELNVNALLLGDSALYLCASSLEVTRGWETQYFGPGTRLLVL.

The chain links TRBV25-1 to TRBJ1-1; D remains ambiguous. V was clipped by 3 bases and J by 1 base, with 12 bases between them. CDR3 length equals 15 residues. Germline values: CDR1 MGHDK, CDR2 SYGVNS. The CDR3 DNA reads TGTGCCAGCAGTGATTTACGCAGCCGGAACACTGAAGCTTTCTTT. Its translation: CASSDLRSRNTEAFF.

This clone has only a few counts. The chain has TRBV18 and TRBJ1-2; 7 positions match TRBD1. There are 13 residues in the CDR3. The germline gives CDR1 KGHSH, CDR2 LQKENI. The J segment lost 2 bases and the V segment lost 5 bases, leaving 2 bases of the junction unmatched. DNA of the CDR3: TGTGCCAGCTCAGAGGACAGGAACTATGGCTACACCTTC. As protein: CASSEDRNYGYTF.

This clone came up once. The chain links TRBV19 to TRBJ1-5; TRBD1 matches 10 bases. The CDR3 extends over 18 amino acids. The junction had 14 bases not matched to a gene; V was cut back by 8 bases and J by 1 base. CDR1 and CDR2 from the germline V gene are LNHDA and SQIVND (reference sequence). CDR3 protein: CASHKSGQGVASNQPQHF. The CDR3 bases are TGTGCCAGTCATAAATCAGGACAGGGGGTCGCCAGCAATCAGCCCCAGCATTTT. Based on the CDR3 plus reference TRBV19 and TRBJ1-5, the full variable domain is DGGITQSPKYLFRKEGQNVTLSCEQNLNHDAMYWYRQDPGQGLRLIYYSQIVNDFQKGDIAEGYSVSREKKESFPLTVTSAQKNPTAFYLCASHKSGQGVASNQPQHFGDGTRLSIL.

The table lists this clone with a count of one. The chain joins TRBV15 to TRBJ2-3; 16 bases agree with TRBD2. Germline trimming cut 1 base from V and 5 bases from J; bases unmatched to any gene: 6. Germline values: CDR1 LNHNV, CDR2 YYDKDF (reference sequence). The CDR3 loop spans 18 amino acids. The CDR3 DNA reads TGTGCCACCAGCAGAGTGGGACTAGCGGGGGGGCGTGGAGATACGCAGTATTTT. Its protein product is CATSRVGLAGGRGDTQYF.

DNA for the CDR3: TGTGCCAGCAGCCCCGGACTGACGAATCAGCCCCAGCATTTT. It yields the protein CASSPGLTNQPQHF. J is TRBJ1-5 and V is TRBV9; D gene unclear. The germline V gene has CDR1 SGDLS and CDR2 YYNGEE. The ends were cut back, 4 bases at V and 4 bases at J, with 12 bases in the middle. This CDR3 has 14 residues.

The V call is TRBV7-2, the J call TRBJ1-5, with D hard to call. There are 16 residues in the CDR3. V was clipped by 0 bases and J by 4 bases, with 13 bases between them. Per the germline V gene, CDR1 is SGHTA and CDR2 is FQGNSA. CDR3 loop: CASSLAPYLQNQPQHF. The DNA for the CDR3 is TGTGCCAGCAGCTTAGCACCCTATCTCCAAAATCAGCCCCAGCATTTT.

This chain uses TRBV7-2 with TRBJ2-1; the D gene is possibly TRBD2 (5 bases). Germline loops: CDR1 SGHTA, CDR2 FQGNSA. There are 15 residues in the CDR3. V dropped 3 bases and J dropped 9 bases, with 18 bases sitting between them. The DNA of the CDR3 is TGTGCCAGCAGCTTGGGGAGAGGACGACGGGGTGAGCAGTTCTTC. It specifies CASSLGRGRRGEQFF.

In its sample, this clone was seen a few times. The V and J genes are TRBV5-6 and TRBJ2-3, with D unclear. The CDR3 totals 17 residues. CDR1 is SGHDT, CDR2 YYEEEE, per germline. Between the trimmed V and J ends, which lost 4 bases and 0 bases, there was a span of 18 bases. The CDR3 region is CASSGRTDLRSTDTQYF. The CDR3 DNA reads as TGTGCCAGCAGCGGTCGGACGGACCTAAGAAGCACAGATACGCAGTATTTT.

This clone has only a few counts. The chain is built from TRBV29-1 and TRBJ1-3; 7 bases are shared with TRBD1. The trim removed 6 bases at V and 0 bases at J, leaving 5 bases unmatched. The length of the CDR3 is 14 residues. From germline, CDR1 is SQVTM and CDR2 ANQGSEA. The CDR3 is CSVVTGSSGNTIYF. For the CDR3, the DNA is TGCAGCGTAGTGACAGGGTCCTCTGGAAACACCATATATTTT.

V is TRBV25-1 and J is TRBJ1-2; 12 bases match TRBD1. The germline CDR1 and CDR2 sequences are MGHDK and SYGVNS. The CDR3 is 15 residues long. The J segment lost 6 bases and the V segment lost 5 bases, leaving 7 bases of the junction unmatched. CDR3 nucleotide sequence: TGTGCCAGCAGTCCTCCGGGACAGGGGGCGAATGGCTACACCTTC. This gives the protein CASSPPGQGANGYTF.

This rearrangement joins TRBV4-1 to TRBJ2-1, with a tentative D call TRBD2 (6 bases). V lost 1 base and J lost 4, with 17 bases in between. This CDR3 contains 17 residues. CDR1 is MGHRA and CDR2 is YSYEKL in the germline V gene. The CDR3 is CASSQGPLARTYNEQFF. CDR3 sequence (DNA): TGCGCCAGCAGCCAAGGGCCACTAGCAAGGACGTACAATGAGCAGTTCTTC.

The CDR3 bases are TGCGCCAGCACCTGGACTAGCGGCGCCAAAAACATTCAGTACTTC. Translation: CASTWTSGAKNIQYF. This chain connects TRBV5-1 to TRBJ2-4, with 10 bases that match TRBD2. The J segment lost 1 base and the V segment lost 6 bases, leaving 4 bases of the junction unmatched. Germline loops: CDR1 SGHRS, CDR2 YFSETQ. The CDR3 has 15 amino acids.

A few counts support this clone. The gene calls are TRBV11-2 and TRBJ1-1; possible D gene TRBD1, 5 bases. The length of the CDR3 is 15 residues. Germline loops: CDR1 SGHAT, CDR2 FQNNGV. Trimming shortened V by 5 bases and J by 3 bases, and 16 bases separated the two germline ends. The CDR3 coding sequence is TGTGCCAGCAGCAAAGAAGGGGACGGGTACACTGAAGCTTTCTTT. Protein sequence: CASSKEGDGYTEAFF.

DNA of the CDR3: TGTGCCTGGACAACTACGGGACAGGGTTTTTATGGCTACACCTTC. Translating gives CAWTTTGQGFYGYTF. The V call is TRBV30, the J call TRBJ1-2; TRBD1 matches at 9 bases. V was clipped by 4 bases and J by 5 bases; unmatched bases: 11. From germline, CDR1 is GTSNPN and CDR2 SVGIG (reference sequence). This CDR3 region has 15 residues.

V and J are TRBV6-1 and TRBJ2-5, with TRBD1 identical over 9 bases. V trimming: 2 bases; J trimming: 5 bases; junction bases outside the gene matches: 21. The CDR3 is made up of 20 amino acids. Germline lookup yields CDR1 MNHNS and CDR2 SASEGT. The CDR3 reads CASSESLKGWGTGIRETQYF. The CDR3, as DNA: TGTGCCAGCAGTGAAAGCTTAAAGGGTTGGGGGACAGGGATTCGGGAGACCCAGTACTTC.

The chain links TRBV19 to TRBJ2-4, with D perhaps being TRBD1 or TRBD2 (5 bases each). Trimming took off 8 bases at V and 3 bases at J, with 11 bases between the two ends. The CDR3 runs to 13 residues. Germline V CDR1 and CDR2: LNHDA, SQIVND (reference sequence). Written as DNA, the CDR3 is TGTGCCAGTTGGGGGAAGGACAAAAACATTCAGTACTTC. This translates into CASWGKDKNIQYF. The full variable domain, its missing parts supplied by reference TRBV19 and TRBJ2-4, is DGGITQSPKYLFRKEGQNVTLSCEQNLNHDAMYWYRQDPGQGLRLIYYSQIVNDFQKGDIAEGYSVSREKKESFPLTVTSAQKNPTAFYLCASWGKDKNIQYFGAGTRLSVL.

The chain combines TRBV18 with TRBJ2-2; TRBD2 might be the D (5 bases). The CDR3 runs to 17 residues. With 0 bases removed from V and 7 bases from J, the gap between germline ends came to 18 bases. CDR1 is KGHSH, CDR2 LQKENI, per germline. The CDR3 DNA reads TGTGCCAGCTCACCACCTGAGGCGGGCCCGGGGAACGGGGAGCTGTTTTTT. Protein sequence: CASSPPEAGPGNGELFF.

V gene TRBV19 combines with J gene TRBJ1-5; D not resolved. The CDR3 has 10 amino acids. Germline CDR1 is LNHDA and CDR2 is SQIVND (reference sequence). V lost 4 bases, J lost 8 bases, and 3 bases lay in between. The CDR3 loop is CASSTEPQHF. Here the CDR3 DNA reads TGTGCCAGTAGTACAGAGCCCCAGCATTTT.

This chain connects TRBV5-4 to TRBJ1-1; TRBD1 is a possible D gene (6 bases). Looked up from germline, CDR1 is SGHNT and CDR2 is YYREEE (reference sequence). V was pared by 4 bases and J by 0 bases, with 13 bases between. CDR3 length: 15 amino acids. The CDR3 bases are TGTGCCAGCAGCACGGCGGGACATGTGAACACTGAAGCTTTCTTT. As protein: CASSTAGHVNTEAFF.

This clone showed up just a few times. This chain connects TRBV27 to TRBJ2-5; D unclear. V was trimmed by 0 bases and J by 9 bases, leaving 14 bases between them. CDR3 length: 14 amino acids. Germline CDR1 is MNHEY and CDR2 is SMNVEV (reference sequence). The DNA for the CDR3 is TGTGCCAGCAGTTTATCGGAAGGCTCCAGAGCCCAGTACTTC. Its protein product is CASSLSEGSRAQYF.

This clone was seen a single time. The chain recombines TRBV5-4 with TRBJ2-1, with D perhaps assigned TRBD1 or TRBD2 (7 bases each). CDR3 length: 15 residues. The V and J ends lost 4 bases and 6 bases respectively, with 17 bases between them. CDR1 and CDR2 (germline): SGHNT, YYREEE (reference sequence). The chain's CDR3 is CASSLGGRGRNEQFF. Here the CDR3 DNA reads TGTGCCAGCAGCCTGGGGGGGAGGGGGCGCAATGAGCAGTTCTTC.

This clone was seen more than once but under ten times. The rearrangement links TRBV7-9 to TRBJ2-1; D not resolved. Germline CDR1 and CDR2: SEHNR and FQNEAQ (reference sequence). The CDR3 consists of 10 residues. Trimming took off 3 bases at V and 9 bases at J, with 3 bases between the two ends. Here the CDR3 DNA reads TGTGCCAGCAGCTTCTCTGAGCAGTTCTTC. This sequence encodes CASSFSEQFF.

J is TRBJ2-3 and V is TRBV9; D possibly uses TRBD1 or TRBD2 (5 bases each). V was clipped by 4 bases and J by 3 bases, with 9 bases between them. CDR1 and CDR2 (germline): SGDLS, YYNGEE. The CDR3 length is 13 residues. CDR3 protein: CASSSWGTDTQYF. CDR3 in DNA: TGTGCCAGCAGCTCTTGGGGGACAGATACGCAGTATTTT.

The rearrangement uses TRBV5-1 and TRBJ2-1; 7 nucleotides line up with TRBD2. CDR1 SGHRS and CDR2 YFSETQ come from the germline V gene. Losses at the gene ends were 3 bases for V and 2 bases for J; bases not matched to a gene: 8. The CDR3 spans 16 residues. CDR3 bases: TGCGCCAGCAGCTCCGGGGAGGGTGGCCCCTACAATGAGCAGTTCTTC. As protein: CASSSGEGGPYNEQFF.

V gene TRBV27 combines with J gene TRBJ2-7; 7 bases line up with TRBD2. CDR1 is MNHEY, CDR2 SMNVEV, per germline (reference sequence). V was clipped by 6 bases and J by 0 bases; unmatched bases: 8. The CDR3 is made up of 15 amino acids. The CDR3, as DNA: TGTGCCAGCAGGCTAAAAGTAGCGGGCTCCTACGAGCAGTACTTC. As protein: CASRLKVAGSYEQYF.

The chain carries TRBV11-3 and TRBJ2-6; D remains unclear. CDR1 SGHNT and CDR2 YENEEA come from the germline V gene. Trimming cost V 5 bases and J 0 bases, with 11 bases left between them. The CDR3 extends over 16 amino acids. CDR3 sequence: CASSPGPSSGANVLTF. The CDR3 nucleotides read TGTGCCAGCAGCCCAGGACCTTCCTCTGGGGCCAACGTCCTGACTTTC.

This chain joins TRBV30 and TRBJ1-4; D call uncertain. CDR3 size: 13 residues. Trimming cost V 1 base and J 2 bases, with 5 bases left between them. Germline assignment: CDR1 GTSNPN and CDR2 SVGIG (reference sequence). Here the CDR3 reads CAWSATTNEKLFF. The DNA of the CDR3 is TGTGCCTGGAGTGCGACGACTAATGAAAAACTGTTTTTT.

The V and J genes are TRBV7-9 and TRBJ2-5; weak D call: TRBD2 (6 bases). The CDR3 covers 15 residues. CDR1 SEHNR and CDR2 FQNEAQ come from the germline V gene (reference sequence). V was cut by 1 base and J by 0 bases, with 9 bases left in between. The DNA for the CDR3 is TGTGCCAGCAGCTTAGGAGGGACTCACCAAGAGACCCAGTACTTC. Amino acids: CASSLGGTHQETQYF.

The chain joins TRBV4-3 to TRBJ1-4, with TRBD1 matching over 10 bases. V lost 4 bases to trimming and J lost 3 bases; unmatched junction nucleotides: 5. The CDR3 is made up of 16 amino acids. In germline, CDR1 is LGHNA, CDR2 YSLEER. CDR3 nucleotides: TGCGCCAGCAGCCGGGGACAGGGGTGGTCTAATGAAAAACTGTTTTTT. Encoded protein: CASSRGQGWSNEKLFF.